Listed below are T cell receptor beta chains from one sample, sequenced in a study of cytomegalovirus exposure and HLA in healthy donors. Sequenced by immunoSEQ multiplex PCR; TCRdb stores in-frame clones only, minus some. The table shows about 140,000 clones, with about 80% occurring only once. Sample: PBMCs. The receptor set was obtained from a man between 25 and 39 years old in good health and CMV-seropositive. Each CDR3 is given with its conserved first and last residue. Size tells how often a clone was seen (once, few, many) or the class of an expanded clone, and some rows leave it out.

.	11	TRBJ2-1	TRBV6-1	CASSEYLEQFF
.	14	TRBJ1-4	TRBV6-6	CATWEGTTNEKLFF
.	14	TRBJ2-1	TRBV18	CASSPFDRNNEQFF
.	11	TRBJ1-1	TRBV18	CASSPDREAFF
.	16	TRBJ2-1	TRBV11-2	CASSSIGGSSYNEQFF
.	14	TRBJ2-3	TRBV7-3	CASSLRGGSDTQYF
.	13	TRBJ1-2	TRBV9	CASSVVTGYGYTF
.	13	TRBJ2-7	TRBV5-1	CASSGGGSNEQYF
.	11	TRBJ1-4	TRBV5-4	CASSLNEEAVF
.	12	TRBJ2-1	TRBV6-5	CASSYVSGEQFF
.	13	TRBJ1-1	TRBV2	CASSTFEDTEAFF
.	15	TRBJ2-1	TRBV6-5	CASSPWSGYYNEQFF
few	15	TRBJ2-1	TRBV4-1	CASSFLAGGEDEQFF
.	12	TRBJ2-7	TRBV29-1	CSVESSSNEQYF
.	16	TRBJ2-1	TRBV11-2	CASSLVVGGRRYGQFF
few	15	.	TRBV28	CASSTGTGSSYEQYF
.	18	TRBJ2-5	TRBV11-2	CASSLGLAGGRAKETQYF
.	15	TRBJ1-5	TRBV2	CASSENKYSNQPQHF
.	16	TRBJ2-3	TRBV19	CASSGLAGRRIDTQYF
.	15	TRBJ2-2	TRBV5-1	CASSLPRGDAGELFF
.	13	TRBJ1-2	TRBV5-1	CASSRTGNYGYTF
.	14	.	TRBV29-1	CSVEGAGGPYEQYF
.	13	TRBJ2-5	TRBV28	CASSLNRGETQYF
.	13	TRBJ2-1	TRBV27	CASTAGGYNEQFF
once	14	TRBJ1-1	TRBV9	CASSGGSNRVDPFF
.	16	TRBJ1-2	TRBV5-1	CASSSPSGFANYGYTF
once	16	TRBJ1-5	TRBV7-9	CASSAYRGGSNQPQHF
.	12	TRBJ1-2	TRBV28	CASSFPRTGYTF
.	13	TRBJ2-7	TRBV6-1	CASSEKGADEQYF
few	13	TRBJ1-1	TRBV7-6	CASSFGREGEAFF
.	14	TRBJ1-5	TRBV2	CASTPRAGHQPQHF
few	14	TRBJ2-5	TRBV6-6	CASSSRTSAETQYF
once	15	TRBJ2-7	TRBV29-1	CSARGRQDSTYEQYF
.	14	TRBJ2-3	TRBV7-9	CASSYHETTDTQYF
few	13	TRBJ2-3	TRBV29-1	CSWTSGSPDTQYF
.	18	TRBJ2-1	TRBV7-9	CASSPRLAGGVSYNEQFF
.	14	TRBJ2-7	TRBV28	CASSSGQGENEQYF